The subject of this entry is one T cell receptor beta chain. This sample was included in a study of OX40 agonist ivuxolimab in advanced cancers. At the level of the study: The treatment was a fully human IgG2 OX40 agonist, ivuxolimab. Each patient was given ivuxolimab into a vein every 2 weeks, at 0.01 to 10 mg/kg.

Some clones are missing from TCRdb's copy, which holds only in-frame ones; the method was immunoSEQ multiplex PCR. The sample includes around 80,000 clones, more than 85% seen only once; the top ten take 0.99%. Looked up from germline, CDR1 is SGDLS and CDR2 is YYNGEE. The CDR3 is 15 residues long. V shed 7 bases, J shed 5 bases, and the junction held 11 bases outside the gene matches. This chain links TRBV9 with TRBJ2-5; 10 bases align to TRBD1. The sample in question was CD4+ or CD8+ T cells sorted from blood, obtained in a trial of the OX40 agonist ivuxolimab. The clonotype originates from an adult with an advanced solid tumor such as melanoma, head and neck, liver or kidney cancer. CDR3 residues: CASSATGQGWETQYF. DNA for the CDR3: TGTGCCAGCTCCGCCACGGGACAGGGGTGGGAGACCCAGTACTTC.